Sequencing of this TCR beta chain was carried out in a study of spatial heterogeneity in lung cancer. V was pared by 1 base and J by 1 base, with 9 bases between. The CDR3 covers 15 residues. Germline V CDR1 and CDR2: SGHDT, YYEEEE. From the 5' RACE reads, TCRdb called clonotypes with MiXCR, one entry per CDR3 protein. The sample records about 2,900 distinct CDR3 sequences, approximately 7% being singletons. This clonotype is classed as medium-sized. The time point was: sample taken at primary tumor resection. The rearrangement uses TRBV5-6 and TRBJ1-3; D uncertain. The sample consisted of normal lung tissue next to the tumor, taken at surgery. This receptor was identified in a male donor with early-stage non-small cell lung cancer. The CDR3 DNA is TGTGCCAGCAGCTTGCGAAGGGATTCTGGAAACACCATATATTTT. It is translated as CASSLRRDSGNTIYF.